Shown below are 24 T cell receptor beta chains from a single sample sequenced in a study of OX40 agonist ivuxolimab in advanced cancers. The method was immunoSEQ multiplex PCR; TCRdb's version includes in-frame clones alone and lacks a portion of them. The sample holds roughly 36,000 clones, over 60% seen once. The sample here was CD4+ or CD8+ T cells sorted from blood, taken in a trial of the OX40 agonist ivuxolimab. These receptors came from an adult with an advanced solid tumor such as melanoma, head and neck, liver or kidney cancer.

There are a few counts of this clone. The V gene is TRBV20-1, the J gene TRBJ1-1, with D possibly matching TRBD1 (5 bases). V shed 6 bases and J shed 11 bases, with 16 bases lying between them. Germline values: CDR1 DFQATT, CDR2 SNEGSKA (reference sequence). CDR3 size: 11 residues. CDR3 region: CSALGLSSAFF. CDR3 DNA: TGCAGTGCACTGGGACTTTCTTCGGCTTTCTTT.

This chain links TRBV4-1 with TRBJ2-4; D may correspond to TRBD1 or TRBD2 (5 bases each). The CDR3 is 18 amino acids. CDR1 MGHRA and CDR2 YSYEKL come from the germline V gene. Trimming removed 6 bases at V and 3 bases at J, with 24 bases between. CDR3 sequence (DNA): TGCGCCAGCAGTCAAAAAGGATCGGGACCCTACGTCAAAAACATTCAGTACTTC. Its translation: CASSQKGSGPYVKNIQYF.

The chain links TRBV29-1 to TRBJ1-1, with TRBD1 as a possible D gene (5 bases). CDR3 size: 14 residues. Trimming stripped 2 bases from V and 6 bases from J, with 16 bases between. In germline, CDR1 is SQVTM, CDR2 ANQGSEA. This CDR3 is CSVEPNGRGAEAFF. The CDR3 DNA sequence: TGCAGCGTTGAACCCAACGGGCGAGGGGCTGAAGCTTTCTTT.

This clone was observed a single time. The rearrangement links TRBV29-1 to TRBJ1-1, with TRBD1 as a possible D gene (6 bases). V was cut by 7 bases and J by 11 bases, with 23 bases left in between. From germline, CDR1 is SQVTM and CDR2 ANQGSEA. This CDR3 spans 13 amino acids. The CDR3 protein is CSATPEWGTHAFF. Written as DNA, the CDR3 is TGCAGCGCCACCCCCGAATGGGGGACACATGCTTTCTTT. Variable domain in full (rest from reference TRBV29-1 and TRBJ1-1): SAVISQKPSRDICQRGTSLTIQCQVDSQVTMMFWYRQQPGQSLTLIATANQGSEATYESGFVIDKFPISRPNLTFSTLTVSNMSPEDSSIYLCSATPEWGTHAFFGQGTRLTVV.

This clone is labeled as medium-sized. This chain uses TRBV28 with TRBJ1-6; tentative D call: TRBD1 (6 bases). The CDR3 consists of 12 residues. The ends were cut back, 3 bases at V and 10 bases at J, with 7 bases in the middle. Germline lookup yields CDR1 MDHEN and CDR2 SYDVKM. The CDR3 nucleotides are TGTGCCAGCAGTTTTGGGGGCTCACCCCTCCACTTT. Encoded protein: CASSFGGSPLHF.

This clone was picked up a small number of times. The genes are TRBV19 and TRBJ2-4, with D possibly being TRBD2 (6 bases). Germline V gives CDR1 LNHDA, CDR2 SQIVND (reference sequence). The CDR3 runs 16 residues. Trimming stripped 3 bases from V and 2 bases from J, with 14 bases between. CDR3 residues: CASSMGGGITKNIQYF. The CDR3, as DNA: TGTGCCAGTAGTATGGGTGGGGGGATCACCAAAAACATTCAGTACTTC.

The V and J genes are TRBV2 and TRBJ2-2, with D perhaps TRBD1 (5 bases). This CDR3 comprises 13 residues. Germline lookup yields CDR1 SNHLY and CDR2 FYNNEI. Trimming left V 6 bases short and J 7 bases short, with 12 bases between. The CDR3 DNA reads as TGTGCCAGCAGCGACAGTAGAATCGGGGAGCTGTTTTTT. The encoded protein is CASSDSRIGELFF.

This clone has a handful of counts. J is TRBJ2-2 and V is TRBV2; 10 nucleotides match TRBD2. Looked up from germline, CDR1 is SNHLY and CDR2 is FYNNEI. The CDR3 runs 16 residues. Losses at the gene ends were 6 bases for V and 2 bases for J; bases not matched to a gene: 6. The DNA of the CDR3 is TGTGCCAGCAGGGGCAGCGGGGGGGCCAACACCGGGGAGCTGTTTTTT. Its protein is CASRGSGGANTGELFF.

V gene TRBV11-2 combines with J gene TRBJ2-3, with D perhaps matching TRBD1 or TRBD2 (5 bases each). The V and J ends lost 5 bases and 5 bases respectively, with 11 bases between them. This CDR3 has 13 residues. Germline V lookup: CDR1 SGHAT, CDR2 FQNNGV. DNA of the CDR3: TGTGCCAGCAGCCGGGGACCGAAAGATACGCAGTATTTT. This encodes CASSRGPKDTQYF.

The rearrangement links TRBV9 to TRBJ1-4; D uncertain. The germline CDR1 and CDR2 sequences are SGDLS and YYNGEE. CDR3 length equals 15 residues. Between the trimmed V and J ends, which lost 3 bases and 3 bases, there was a span of 12 bases. CDR3 protein: CASSGQPGSNEKLFF. CDR3 DNA sequence: TGTGCCAGCAGCGGTCAACCGGGATCTAATGAAAAACTGTTTTTT.

The chain links TRBV9 to TRBJ2-7; 9 nucleotides agree with TRBD1. Trimming took 4 bases from V and 0 from J; bases not matched to a gene: 8. Per the germline V gene, CDR1 is SGDLS and CDR2 is YYNGEE. The CDR3 totals 16 residues. CDR3 sequence: CASSTRQGGFSYEQYF. DNA of the CDR3: TGTGCCAGCAGCACCCGACAGGGGGGGTTCTCCTACGAGCAGTACTTC. The whole variable domain, filled in from reference TRBV9 and TRBJ2-7, reads DSGVTQTPKHLITATGQRVTLRCSPRSGDLSVYWYQQSLDQGLQFLIQYYNGEERAKGNILERFSAQQFPDLHSELNLSSLELGDSALYFCASSTRQGGFSYEQYFGPGTRLTVT.

This clone was counted between two and nine times. The chain employs TRBV6-5 and TRBJ1-5; D is uncertain. Germline CDR1 and CDR2: MNHEY and SVGAGI. The CDR3 extends over 14 amino acids. V lost 10 bases and J 0 bases, leaving 13 bases between the germline ends. Written as DNA, the CDR3 is TGTGCCACCGCGACGGGGAATAGCAATCAGCCCCAGCATTTT. As protein: CATATGNSNQPQHF.

J is TRBJ1-2 and V is TRBV18; 8 bases are a match to TRBD1. V lost 2 bases to trimming and J lost 6 bases; unmatched junction nucleotides: 11. Germline CDR1 and CDR2: KGHSH and LQKENI. The length of the CDR3 is 16 residues. DNA of the CDR3: TGTGCCAGCTCACCAGCAGAAGGCAGGGGGCTTAATGGCTACACCTTC. Its translation: CASSPAEGRGLNGYTF. Based on the CDR3 plus reference TRBV18 and TRBJ1-2, the full variable domain is NAGVMQNPRHLVRRRGQEARLRCSPMKGHSHVYWYRQLPEEGLKFMVYLQKENIIDESGMPKERFSAEFPKEGPSILRIQQVVRGDSAAYFCASSPAEGRGLNGYTFGSGTRLTVV.

This clone is judged medium-sized. The genes are TRBV6-6 and TRBJ1-2, with 7 bases that match TRBD1. Germline V gives CDR1 MNHNY, CDR2 SVGAGI (reference sequence). The CDR3 contains 13 residues. CDR3 in amino acids: CATQGYPNYGYTF. For the CDR3, the DNA is TGTGCGACACAGGGGTACCCTAACTATGGCTACACCTTC.

The chain carries TRBV9 and TRBJ1-3, with D perhaps TRBD1 (6 bases). Germline V lookup: CDR1 SGDLS, CDR2 YYNGEE. V lost 2 bases to trimming and J lost 2 bases, with 14 bases between them. The CDR3 has 16 amino acids. The CDR3 protein is CASSVMVGGPGNTIYF. The CDR3 DNA sequence: TGTGCCAGCAGCGTTATGGTCGGGGGCCCTGGAAACACCATATATTTT.

This rearrangement joins TRBV5-5 to TRBJ2-5; D is undetermined. Germline V lookup: CDR1 SGHKS, CDR2 YYEKEE (reference sequence). V lost 2 bases and J 4 bases, leaving 3 bases between the germline ends. The length of the CDR3 is 11 residues. The CDR3 region is CASSFRETQYF. The CDR3 DNA reads as TGTGCCAGCAGCTTTAGAGAGACCCAGTACTTC.

J is TRBJ2-1 and V is TRBV9; 8 nucleotides match TRBD2. V was clipped by 0 bases and J by 5 bases; unmatched bases: 4. The germline V gene has CDR1 SGDLS and CDR2 YYNGEE. The CDR3 has 15 amino acids. The CDR3 sequence: CASSVVAGPNNEQFF. The CDR3 DNA is TGTGCCAGCAGCGTAGTAGCGGGGCCCAACAATGAGCAGTTCTTC.

J is TRBJ2-7 and V is TRBV30; a possible D gene is TRBD2 (7 bases). This CDR3 has 12 amino acids. V was trimmed by 2 bases and J by 6 bases, leaving 11 bases between them. Per germline, CDR1 GTSNPN and CDR2 SVGIG (reference sequence). The CDR3 spells CAWSFGGLEQYF. The CDR3 DNA is TGTGCCTGGAGTTTCGGGGGGCTCGAGCAGTACTTC.

The rearrangement uses TRBV7-6 and TRBJ2-7, with D maybe TRBD1 (6 bases). The V gene's germline CDR1 is SGHVS and CDR2 FNYEAQ. The CDR3 length is 15 residues. V was shortened by 0 bases and J by 1 base, with 10 bases between the two germline ends. The CDR3 region is CASSLATGHSYEQYF. The DNA for the CDR3 is TGTGCCAGCAGCTTAGCCACGGGACATTCCTACGAGCAGTACTTC.

This sequence joins TRBV5-8 and TRBJ1-2, with TRBD1 matching 7 bases. The CDR3 is 16 residues long. Germline loops: CDR1 SGHTS, CDR2 YDEGEE. The V and J ends lost 5 bases and 7 bases, in that order; junction bases with no gene match: 17. CDR3 DNA sequence: TGTGCCAGCAGAAGAAAGGGGACAGCGAAGTTTGGTGGCTACACCTTC. It encodes CASRRKGTAKFGGYTF.

Concerning this clone: This specimen includes other DNA sequences encoding the same CDR3. The chain joins TRBV5-1 to TRBJ1-1; no clear D. The CDR3 is 13 residues long. V gave up 4 bases and J gave up 0 bases, with 7 bases separating them. Germline V CDR1 and CDR2: SGHRS, YFSETQ. The chain's CDR3 is CASSASMNTEAFF. CDR3 nucleotide sequence: TGCGCCAGCAGCGCCTCCATGAACACTGAAGCTTTCTTT.

The chain links TRBV7-9 to TRBJ1-6; D call uncertain. CDR1 and CDR2 (germline): SEHNR, FQNEAQ (reference sequence). The CDR3 has 12 amino acids. The V end was cut by 7 bases, the J end by 7 bases, with 8 bases between. The CDR3 sequence: CASNSPNSPLHF. Here the CDR3 DNA reads TGTGCCAGCAACAGTCCAAATTCACCCCTCCACTTT.

The chain recombines TRBV20-1 with TRBJ1-1; TRBD1 is a possible D gene (5 bases). The CDR3 extends over 11 amino acids. The V gene lost 6 bases and the J gene lost 7 bases, with 12 bases spanning the gap. Germline values: CDR1 DFQATT, CDR2 SNEGSKA (reference sequence). CDR3 sequence reads: CSAAPGGEAFF. The CDR3 DNA sequence: TGCAGTGCCGCCCCCGGGGGTGAAGCTTTCTTT.

This chain links TRBV5-6 with TRBJ1-1; no definite D call. CDR1 is SGHDT and CDR2 is YYEEEE in the germline V gene. The CDR3 extends over 11 amino acids. The V and J ends lost 1 base and 4 bases respectively, with 2 bases between them. CDR3 DNA sequence: TGTGCCAGCAGCTTGTTCACTGAAGCTTTCTTT. Encoded protein: CASSLFTEAFF.